This TCR beta chain was sequenced in a study of T cell changes during pregnancy in multiple sclerosis. Clones were read by immunoSEQ multiplex PCR, and TCRdb kept only the in-frame ones, dropping some. Of roughly 100,000 clones in the sample, 75% to 95% were seen once. CDR3 size: 15 residues. The ends lost 4 bases at V and 1 base at J; junction bases unmatched: 2. Germline V lookup: CDR1 LNHDA, CDR2 SQIVND (reference sequence). The sample was peripheral blood, taken in the second trimester of pregnancy. The origin of this receptor is a female donor with multiple sclerosis, enrolled in a pregnancy study. The chain links TRBV19 to TRBJ2-7, with 12 bases fitting TRBD2. Written as DNA, the CDR3 is TGTGCCAGTAGTAGGACTAGCGGGGCGTCCTACGAGCAGTACTTC. This encodes CASSRTSGASYEQYF.